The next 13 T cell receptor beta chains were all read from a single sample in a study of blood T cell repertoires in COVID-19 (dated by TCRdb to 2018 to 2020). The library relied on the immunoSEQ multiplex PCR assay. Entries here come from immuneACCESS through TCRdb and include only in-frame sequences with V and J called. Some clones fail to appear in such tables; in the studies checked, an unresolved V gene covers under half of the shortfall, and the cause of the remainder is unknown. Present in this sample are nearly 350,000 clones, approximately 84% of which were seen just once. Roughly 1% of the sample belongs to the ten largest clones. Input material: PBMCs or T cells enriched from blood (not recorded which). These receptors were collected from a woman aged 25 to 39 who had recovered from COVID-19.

The CDR3: CASSPSAGNYGYTF. CDR3 nucleotide sequence: TGTGCCAGCAGCCCCAGTGCGGGGAACTATGGCTACACCTTC. The chain combines TRBV9 with TRBJ1-2; D remains ambiguous. Trimming took off 4 bases at V and 2 bases at J, with 12 bases between the two ends. This CDR3 has 14 amino acids. Germline-derived CDR1 and CDR2 are SGDLS and YYNGEE.

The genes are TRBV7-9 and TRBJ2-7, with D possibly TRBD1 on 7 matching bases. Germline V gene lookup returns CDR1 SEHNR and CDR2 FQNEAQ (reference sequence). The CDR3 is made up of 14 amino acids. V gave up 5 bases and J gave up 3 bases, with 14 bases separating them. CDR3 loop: CASSPRDSGYEQYF. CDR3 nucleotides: TGTGCCAGCAGCCCGCGGGACAGTGGCTACGAGCAGTACTTC.

The CDR3 protein is CASSLPGGGAGYTF. The DNA of the CDR3 is TGCGCCAGCAGCTTGCCAGGCGGGGGAGCTGGCTACACCTTC. The chain uses TRBV5-1 and TRBJ1-2, with D perhaps matching TRBD1 (5 bases). CDR3 length equals 14 residues. CDR1 and CDR2 (germline): SGHRS, YFSETQ. Trimming removed 1 base from V and 7 bases from J, with 14 bases in between.

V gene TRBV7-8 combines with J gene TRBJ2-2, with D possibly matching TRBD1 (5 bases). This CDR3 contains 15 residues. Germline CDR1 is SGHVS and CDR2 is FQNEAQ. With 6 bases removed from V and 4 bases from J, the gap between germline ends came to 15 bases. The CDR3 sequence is CASRSTVLSTGELFF. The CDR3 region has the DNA TGTGCCAGCAGATCGACAGTTTTATCCACCGGGGAGCTGTTTTTT. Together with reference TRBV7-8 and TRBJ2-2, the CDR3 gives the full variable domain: GAGVSQSPRYKVAKRGQDVALRCDPISGHVSLFWYQQALGQGPEFLTYFQNEAQLDKSGLPSDRFFAERPEGSVSTLKIQRTQQEDSAVYLCASRSTVLSTGELFFGEGSRLTVL.

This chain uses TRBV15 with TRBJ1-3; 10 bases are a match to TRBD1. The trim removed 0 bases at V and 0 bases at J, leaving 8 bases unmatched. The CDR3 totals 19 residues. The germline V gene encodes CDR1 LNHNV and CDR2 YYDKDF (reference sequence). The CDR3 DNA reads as TGTGCCACCAGCAGAGATTTCTGGGGGACAGGGGACTCTGGAAACACCATATATTTT. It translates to CATSRDFWGTGDSGNTIYF. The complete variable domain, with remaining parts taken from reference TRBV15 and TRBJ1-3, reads DAMVIQNPRYQVTQFGKPVTLSCSQTLNHNVMYWYQQKSSQAPKLLFHYYDKDFNNEADTPDNFQSRRPNTSFCFLDIRSPGLGDTAMYLCATSRDFWGTGDSGNTIYFGEGSWLTVV.

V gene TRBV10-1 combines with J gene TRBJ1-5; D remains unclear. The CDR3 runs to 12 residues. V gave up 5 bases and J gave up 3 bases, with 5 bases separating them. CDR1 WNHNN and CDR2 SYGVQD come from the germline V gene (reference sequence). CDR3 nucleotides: TGCGCCAGCAGTATATCCAATCAGCCCCAGCATTTT. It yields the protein CASSISNQPQHF.

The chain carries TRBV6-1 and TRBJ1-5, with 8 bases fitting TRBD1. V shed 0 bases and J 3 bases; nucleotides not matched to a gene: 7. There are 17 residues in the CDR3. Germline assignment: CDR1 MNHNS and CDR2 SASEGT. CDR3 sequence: CASSEAPGQGINQPQHF. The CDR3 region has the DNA TGTGCCAGCAGTGAAGCACCAGGACAGGGAATCAATCAGCCCCAGCATTTT.

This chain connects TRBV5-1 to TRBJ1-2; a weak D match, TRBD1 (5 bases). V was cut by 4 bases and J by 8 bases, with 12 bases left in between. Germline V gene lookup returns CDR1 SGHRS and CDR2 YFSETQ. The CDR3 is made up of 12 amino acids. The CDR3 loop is CASSPGLEGYTF. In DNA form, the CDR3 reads TGCGCCAGCAGCCCGGGACTGGAAGGCTACACCTTC.

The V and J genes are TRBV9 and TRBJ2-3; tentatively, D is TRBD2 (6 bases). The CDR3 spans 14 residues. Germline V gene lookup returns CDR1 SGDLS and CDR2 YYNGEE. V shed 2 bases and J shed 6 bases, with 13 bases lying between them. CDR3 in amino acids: CASSVGLTTDTQYF. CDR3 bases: TGTGCCAGCAGCGTGGGACTCACGACGGATACGCAGTATTTT.

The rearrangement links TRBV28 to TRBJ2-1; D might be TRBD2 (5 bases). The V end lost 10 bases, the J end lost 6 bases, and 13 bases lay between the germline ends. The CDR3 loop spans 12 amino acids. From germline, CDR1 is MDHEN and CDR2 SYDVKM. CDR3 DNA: TGTGCCATCCTCTCGGGGTCCAATGAGCAGTTCTTC. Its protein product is CAILSGSNEQFF.

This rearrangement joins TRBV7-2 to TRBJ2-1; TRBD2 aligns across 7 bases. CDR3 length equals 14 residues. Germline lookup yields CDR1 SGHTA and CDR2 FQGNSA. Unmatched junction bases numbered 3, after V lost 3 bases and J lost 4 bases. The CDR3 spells CASSFGGLYNEQFF. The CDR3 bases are TGTGCCAGCAGCTTCGGGGGGTTATACAATGAGCAGTTCTTC.

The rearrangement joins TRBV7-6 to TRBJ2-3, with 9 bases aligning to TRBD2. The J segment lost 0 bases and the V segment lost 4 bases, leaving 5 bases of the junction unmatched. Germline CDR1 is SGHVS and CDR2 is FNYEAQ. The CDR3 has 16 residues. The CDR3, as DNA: TGTGCCAGCAGCTCGAGACTAGCGGCTAGCACAGATACGCAGTATTTT. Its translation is CASSSRLAASTDTQYF.

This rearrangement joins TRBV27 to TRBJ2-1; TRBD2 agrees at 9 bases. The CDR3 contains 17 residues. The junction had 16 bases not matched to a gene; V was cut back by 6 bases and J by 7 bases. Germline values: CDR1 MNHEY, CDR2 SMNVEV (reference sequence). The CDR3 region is CASRPPRRGGTGNEQFF. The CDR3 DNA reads TGTGCCAGCAGACCACCCCGGCGGGGGGGTACCGGTAATGAGCAGTTCTTC.